The rows below give T cell receptor beta chains drawn from one sample of a study of blood T cell repertoires in COVID-19. Assay: immunoSEQ multiplex PCR; the TCRdb copy retains only in-frame clones and omits some. The table lists some 74,000 clones, 88% of them singletons. The sample comprised peripheral blood. These receptors all come from a man aged 45-65 years with acute or convalescent COVID-19. Each CDR3 is given with its conserved first and last residue. Each record gives: J gene, V gene, CDR3 length, D gene, clone size, CDR3 DNA, CDR3 protein. D genes are given only for firm matches. Clone sizes are given selectively: once, few, many, or a class where the clone is expanded.

>TRBJ2-7|TRBV24-1|16|TRBD2|NA
TGTGCCACCAGTGCGTCTAGCGGGGGTTACTCCTACGAGCAGTACTTC
CATSASSGGYSYEQYF
>TRBJ1-1|TRBV6-2/TRBV6-3|14|NA|NA
TGTGCCAGCAGCACCGGGACACGGCAGTCTGAAGCTTTCTTT
CASSTGTRQSEAFF
>TRBJ1-2|TRBV19|13|NA|NA
TGTGCCAGTAATGAAGACAGGAACTATGGCTACACCTTC
CASNEDRNYGYTF
>TRBJ1-2|TRBV3-1/TRBV3-2|13|TRBD1|NA
TGTGCCAGCAGCCAACGGACAGGGGTCGGCTACACCTTC
CASSQRTGVGYTF
>TRBJ1-2|TRBV10-3|17|TRBD1|NA
TGTGCCATCAGTGAGTCAGTTGGGACAGGGGGAAACTATGGCTACACCTTC
CAISESVGTGGNYGYTF
>TRBJ1-5|TRBV27|15|TRBD1|NA
TGTGCCAGCAGTCAACAGGGGAATAGCAATCAGCCCCAGCATTTT
CASSQQGNSNQPQHF
>TRBJ2-7|TRBV21-1|18|NA|NA
TGTGCCAGCCGGGGGGGCAGCGGGGGAGCCCCAACGACCTACGAGCAGTACTTC
CASRGGSGGAPTTYEQYF
>TRBJ2-5|TRBV30|12|TRBD2|NA
TGTGCCGGTTTGGGCGGGGGGGAGACCCAGTACTTC
CAGLGGGETQYF
>TRBJ2-7|TRBV6-5|15|TRBD2|once
TGTGCCAGCAGTTACTCGAAGCGGGGACCCTACGAGCAGTACTTC
CASSYSKRGPYEQYF
>TRBJ1-2|TRBV27|16|NA|NA
TGTGCCAGCAGTTTGGGTTTTGCGGCCGCTAACTATGGCTACACCTTC
CASSLGFAAANYGYTF
>TRBJ2-1|TRBV7-7|15|TRBD2|NA
TGTGCTAGCAGCGTGAGCGGGGGGGGTATCAATGAGCAGTTCTTC
CASSVSGGGINEQFF
>TRBJ2-7|TRBV5-6|16|NA|NA
TGTGCCAGCAGCTTGGAAGGGGAATACCCAACCTACGAGCAGTACTTC
CASSLEGEYPTYEQYF